The clone carrying this T cell receptor (beta chain) was counted a few times. The antigen is unknown. V shed 4 bases and J 7 bases; nucleotides not matched to a gene: 10. CDR3 size: 16 residues. CDR1 SGDLS and CDR2 YYNGEE come from the germline V gene. Each donor gave roughly 9.1 milliliters of peripheral blood. The sample belongs to a study of blood T cells in healthy people across ages. Overall study findings and caveats: Diversity estimates from one million T cells were considered underestimates.

Alongside a J-beta primer mix, a sample-barcoded 5' primer served in a second PCR lasting roughly 7 to 11 cycles. TCRdb itself ran the 5' RACE reads through MiXCR, one entry per CDR3 protein. This sample has about 780,000 distinct CDR3 sequences; around 50% occur once, and the top ten carry around a sixth. Sequencing input: blood. The TCR sequence derives from a man older than 75 in good health. This chain uses TRBV9 with TRBJ2-2; 10 positions agree with TRBD2. CDR3 in DNA: TGTGCCAGCAGCAAAACTAGCGGGAATAGCGGCGGGGAGCTGTTTTTT. This gives the protein CASSKTSGNSGGELFF.